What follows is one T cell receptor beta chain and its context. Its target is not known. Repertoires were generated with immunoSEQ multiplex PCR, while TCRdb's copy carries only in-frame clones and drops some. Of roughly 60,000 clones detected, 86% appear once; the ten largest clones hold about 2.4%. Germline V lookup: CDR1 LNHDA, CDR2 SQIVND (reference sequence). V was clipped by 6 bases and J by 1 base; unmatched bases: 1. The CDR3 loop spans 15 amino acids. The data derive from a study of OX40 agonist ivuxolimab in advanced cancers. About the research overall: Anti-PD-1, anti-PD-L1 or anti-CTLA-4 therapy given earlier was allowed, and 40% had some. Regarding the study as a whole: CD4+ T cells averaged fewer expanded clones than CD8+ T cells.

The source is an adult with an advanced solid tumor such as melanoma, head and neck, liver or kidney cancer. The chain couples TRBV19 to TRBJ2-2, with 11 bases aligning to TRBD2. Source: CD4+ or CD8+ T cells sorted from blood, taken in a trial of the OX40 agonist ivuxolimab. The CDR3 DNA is TGTGCCAGTAGGGGACTAGCGGAGAACACCGGGGAGCTGTTTTTT. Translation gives CASRGLAENTGELFF.